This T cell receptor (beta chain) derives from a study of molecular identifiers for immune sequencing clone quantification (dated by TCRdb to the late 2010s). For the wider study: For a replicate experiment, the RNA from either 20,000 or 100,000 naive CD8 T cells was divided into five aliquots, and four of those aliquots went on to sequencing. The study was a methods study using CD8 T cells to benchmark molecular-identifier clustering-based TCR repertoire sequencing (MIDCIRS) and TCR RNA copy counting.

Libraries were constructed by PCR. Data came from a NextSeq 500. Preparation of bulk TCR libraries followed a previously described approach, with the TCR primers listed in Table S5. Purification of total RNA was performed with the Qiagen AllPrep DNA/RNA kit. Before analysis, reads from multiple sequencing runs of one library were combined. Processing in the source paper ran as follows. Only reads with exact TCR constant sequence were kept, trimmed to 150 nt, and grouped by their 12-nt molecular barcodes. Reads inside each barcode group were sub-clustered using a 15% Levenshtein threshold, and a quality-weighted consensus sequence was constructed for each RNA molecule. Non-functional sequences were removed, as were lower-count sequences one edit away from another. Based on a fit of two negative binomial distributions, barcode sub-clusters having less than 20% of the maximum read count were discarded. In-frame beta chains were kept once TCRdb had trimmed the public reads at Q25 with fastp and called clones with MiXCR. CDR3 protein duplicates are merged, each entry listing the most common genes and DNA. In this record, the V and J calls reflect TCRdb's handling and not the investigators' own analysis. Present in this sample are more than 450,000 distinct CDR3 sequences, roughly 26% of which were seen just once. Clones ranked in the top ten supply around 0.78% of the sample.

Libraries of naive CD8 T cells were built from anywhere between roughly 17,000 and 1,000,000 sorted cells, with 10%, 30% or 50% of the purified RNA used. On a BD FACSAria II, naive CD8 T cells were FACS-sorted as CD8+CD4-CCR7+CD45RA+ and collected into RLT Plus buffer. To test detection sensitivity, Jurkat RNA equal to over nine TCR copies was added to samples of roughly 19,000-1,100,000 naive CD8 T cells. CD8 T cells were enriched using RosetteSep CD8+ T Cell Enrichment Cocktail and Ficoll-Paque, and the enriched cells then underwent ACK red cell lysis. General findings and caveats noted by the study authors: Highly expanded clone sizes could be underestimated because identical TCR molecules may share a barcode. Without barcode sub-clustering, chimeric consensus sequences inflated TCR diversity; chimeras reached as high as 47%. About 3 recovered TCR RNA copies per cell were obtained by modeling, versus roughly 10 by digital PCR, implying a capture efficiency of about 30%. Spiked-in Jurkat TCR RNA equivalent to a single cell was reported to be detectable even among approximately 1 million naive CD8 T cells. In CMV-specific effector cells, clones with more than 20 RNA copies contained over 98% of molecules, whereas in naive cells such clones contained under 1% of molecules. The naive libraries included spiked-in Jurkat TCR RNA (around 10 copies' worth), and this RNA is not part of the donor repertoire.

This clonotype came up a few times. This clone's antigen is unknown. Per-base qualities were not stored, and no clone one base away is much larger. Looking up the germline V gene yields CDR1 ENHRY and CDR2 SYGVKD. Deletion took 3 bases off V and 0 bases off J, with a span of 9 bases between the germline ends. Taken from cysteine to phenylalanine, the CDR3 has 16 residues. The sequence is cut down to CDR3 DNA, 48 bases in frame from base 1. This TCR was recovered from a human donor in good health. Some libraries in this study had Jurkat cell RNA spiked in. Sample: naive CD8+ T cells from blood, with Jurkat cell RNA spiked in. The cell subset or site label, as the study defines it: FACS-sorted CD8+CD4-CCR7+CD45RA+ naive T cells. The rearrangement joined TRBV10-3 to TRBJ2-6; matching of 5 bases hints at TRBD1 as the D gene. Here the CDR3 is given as CAISDLGASGANVLTF. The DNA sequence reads TGTGCCATCAGTGATCTTGGGGCCTCTGGGGCCAACGTCCTGACTTTC.